This is a list of T cell receptor beta chains from one sample in a study of T cell responses to AZD1222 COVID-19 vaccine. Libraries were prepared by immunoSEQ multiplex PCR; TCRdb keeps only in-frame clonotypes and omits some of them. The sample has about 110,000 clones; 75% to 90% are singletons. The sequencing used peripheral blood, collected on day 0 of AZD1222 vaccination. The source is an adult in good health. The CDR3 runs from the conserved cysteine through the conserved F or W. Fields, in order: clone size, J gene, D gene, V gene, CDR3 length, CDR3 protein, CDR3 DNA. D genes are given only for firm matches. Only part of the rows carry a size: once, few, many, or a class if the clone is expanded.

abundance: -
j_gene: TRBJ2-1
d_gene: -
v_gene: TRBV5-1
len: 15
CDR3aa: CASSISPGGNNEQFF
CDR3nt: TGCGCCAGCAGCATCTCCCCTGGCGGAAACAATGAGCAGTTCTTC

abundance: -
j_gene: TRBJ2-7
d_gene: TRBD1
v_gene: TRBV4-2
len: 16
CDR3aa: CASSQVTGGASYEQYF
CDR3nt: TGTGCCAGCAGCCAGGTGACAGGGGGTGCCTCCTACGAGCAGTACTTC

abundance: -
j_gene: TRBJ1-1
d_gene: -
v_gene: TRBV30
len: 15
CDR3aa: CAWSVGPGRYTEAFF
CDR3nt: TGTGCCTGGAGTGTCGGCCCCGGGAGATACACTGAAGCTTTCTTT

abundance: -
j_gene: TRBJ1-2
d_gene: -
v_gene: TRBV29-1
len: 12
CDR3aa: CSVEVPGGGYTF
CDR3nt: TGCAGCGTTGAGGTCCCCGGCGGGGGCTACACCTTC

abundance: -
j_gene: TRBJ1-6
d_gene: -
v_gene: TRBV19
len: 14
CDR3aa: CASNGGQGNSPLHF
CDR3nt: TGTGCCAGTAACGGGGGTCAGGGAAATTCACCCCTCCACTTT

abundance: -
j_gene: TRBJ2-7
d_gene: TRBD2
v_gene: TRBV19
len: 14
CDR3aa: CASSTTSGFYEQYF
CDR3nt: TGTGCCAGTAGTACGACTAGCGGCTTCTACGAGCAGTACTTC

abundance: once
j_gene: TRBJ2-7
d_gene: -
v_gene: TRBV28
len: 17
CDR3aa: CASSFPLIDRSSYEQYF
CDR3nt: TGTGCCAGCAGTTTCCCCCTTATCGACAGGAGCTCCTACGAGCAGTACTTC

abundance: -
j_gene: TRBJ2-2
d_gene: -
v_gene: TRBV11-1
len: 15
CDR3aa: CASSADYLAPGELFF
CDR3nt: TGTGCCAGCAGTGCAGACTACCTAGCGCCCGGGGAGCTGTTTTTT

abundance: -
j_gene: TRBJ2-5
d_gene: TRBD1
v_gene: TRBV12-3/TRBV12-4
len: 13
CDR3aa: CASSQDRAETQYF
CDR3nt: TGTGCCAGCAGCCAAGACAGGGCCGAGACCCAGTACTTC

abundance: -
j_gene: TRBJ2-2
d_gene: TRBD2
v_gene: TRBV9
len: 15
CDR3aa: CASSVSGTNTGELFF
CDR3nt: TGTGCCAGCAGCGTAAGCGGGACGAACACCGGGGAGCTGTTTTTT

abundance: -
j_gene: TRBJ1-2
d_gene: TRBD1
v_gene: TRBV18
len: 14
CDR3aa: CASSWDRALRGYTF
CDR3nt: TGTGCCAGCTCATGGGACAGGGCATTGAGAGGCTACACCTTC

abundance: -
j_gene: TRBJ2-7
d_gene: -
v_gene: TRBV18
len: 13
CDR3aa: CASSPRFDYEQYF
CDR3nt: TGTGCCAGCTCACCAAGATTTGACTACGAGCAGTACTTC

abundance: -
j_gene: TRBJ2-3
d_gene: TRBD2
v_gene: TRBV5-1
len: 18
CDR3aa: CASSNSGILAGVGDTQYF
CDR3nt: TGCGCCAGCAGCAACTCCGGCATACTAGCGGGAGTTGGAGATACGCAGTATTTT

abundance: -
j_gene: TRBJ1-5
d_gene: -
v_gene: TRBV29-1
len: 13
CDR3aa: CSARADSNQPQHF
CDR3nt: TGCAGCGCGAGGGCGGACAGCAATCAGCCCCAGCATTTT

abundance: once
j_gene: TRBJ2-2
d_gene: -
v_gene: TRBV11-1
len: 15
CDR3aa: CASSFTGASTGELFF
CDR3nt: TGTGCCAGCAGCTTCACGGGAGCAAGCACCGGGGAGCTGTTTTTT

abundance: -
j_gene: TRBJ2-5
d_gene: TRBD1
v_gene: TRBV15
len: 15
CDR3aa: CATSTDRVYQETQYF
CDR3nt: TGTGCCACCAGCACCGACAGGGTGTACCAAGAGACCCAGTACTTC

abundance: -
j_gene: TRBJ1-3
d_gene: -
v_gene: TRBV6-5
len: 15
CDR3aa: CASRSGRTSGNTIYF
CDR3nt: TGTGCCAGCAGGTCGGGCCGCACTTCTGGAAACACCATATATTTT

abundance: -
j_gene: TRBJ1-2
d_gene: -
v_gene: TRBV5-1
len: 13
CDR3aa: CASRGRANYGYTF
CDR3nt: TGCGCCAGCAGGGGCAGAGCTAACTATGGCTACACCTTC

abundance: -
j_gene: TRBJ2-1
d_gene: TRBD2
v_gene: TRBV6-4
len: 17
CDR3aa: CASSDSGTSVSYNEQFF
CDR3nt: TGTGCCAGCAGTGACTCAGGCACTAGCGTGTCCTACAATGAGCAGTTCTTC

abundance: -
j_gene: TRBJ1-1
d_gene: TRBD1
v_gene: TRBV6-2/TRBV6-3
len: 11
CDR3aa: CASSRQGQAFF
CDR3nt: TGTGCCAGCAGCCGACAGGGGCAGGCTTTCTTT

abundance: -
j_gene: TRBJ1-1
d_gene: -
v_gene: TRBV10-3
len: 12
CDR3aa: CAISEMASEAFF
CDR3nt: TGTGCCATCAGTGAGATGGCCTCTGAAGCTTTCTTT

abundance: -
j_gene: TRBJ2-1
d_gene: -
v_gene: TRBV5-6
len: 15
CDR3aa: CASSFRDLNYNEQFF
CDR3nt: TGTGCCAGCAGCTTCCGGGACTTGAACTACAATGAGCAGTTCTTC

abundance: -
j_gene: TRBJ2-1
d_gene: -
v_gene: TRBV24-1
len: 13
CDR3aa: CATSDLNPDEQFF
CDR3nt: TGTGCCACCAGTGATTTGAATCCCGATGAGCAGTTCTTC

abundance: few
j_gene: TRBJ1-1
d_gene: -
v_gene: TRBV5-1
len: 15
CDR3aa: CASSLGGKADTEAFF
CDR3nt: TGCGCCAGCAGCTTGGGGGGAAAGGCAGACACTGAAGCTTTCTTT

abundance: -
j_gene: TRBJ1-2
d_gene: -
v_gene: TRBV3-1/TRBV3-2
len: 12
CDR3aa: CASHNSNYGYTF
CDR3nt: TGTGCCAGCCATAATTCTAACTATGGCTACACCTTC

abundance: -
j_gene: TRBJ1-1
d_gene: TRBD1
v_gene: TRBV29-1
len: 11
CDR3aa: CSVTGNTEAFF
CDR3nt: TGCAGCGTGACAGGGAATACTGAAGCTTTCTTT

abundance: -
j_gene: TRBJ2-1
d_gene: -
v_gene: TRBV4-1
len: 18
CDR3aa: CASRQLNFWDTGADEQFF
CDR3nt: TGCGCCAGCAGGCAACTAAATTTTTGGGACACCGGGGCCGATGAGCAGTTCTTC

abundance: -
j_gene: TRBJ1-6
d_gene: -
v_gene: TRBV12-3/TRBV12-4
len: 13
CDR3aa: CASSPSGKSPLHF
CDR3nt: TGTGCCAGCAGCCCTTCAGGGAAATCACCCCTCCACTTT

abundance: -
j_gene: TRBJ1-1
d_gene: -
v_gene: TRBV7-9
len: 14
CDR3aa: CASSMILPLAEAFF
CDR3nt: TGTGCCAGCAGCATGATACTACCCCTCGCTGAAGCTTTCTTT

abundance: -
j_gene: TRBJ2-1
d_gene: TRBD1
v_gene: TRBV18
len: 15
CDR3aa: CASSSPGQGYNEQFF
CDR3nt: TGTGCCAGCTCCTCCCCGGGACAGGGCTACAATGAGCAGTTCTTC

abundance: -
j_gene: TRBJ2-1
d_gene: TRBD2
v_gene: TRBV4-1
len: 16
CDR3aa: CASSQDQPSGGMSQFF
CDR3nt: TGCGCCAGCAGCCAAGATCAGCCTAGCGGGGGAATGAGCCAGTTCTTC

abundance: once
j_gene: TRBJ1-2
d_gene: -
v_gene: TRBV28
len: 18
CDR3aa: CASSLFPPGPRTTGGYTF
CDR3nt: TGTGCCAGCAGTTTATTCCCTCCGGGGCCAAGAACTACCGGTGGCTACACCTTC

abundance: once
j_gene: TRBJ2-2
d_gene: -
v_gene: TRBV14
len: 13
CDR3aa: CASSQGLRGELFF
CDR3nt: TGTGCCAGCAGCCAAGGCCTTCGAGGGGAGCTGTTTTTT

abundance: few
j_gene: TRBJ2-3
d_gene: TRBD2
v_gene: TRBV18
len: 18
CDR3aa: CASSPETSGRTPTDTQYF
CDR3nt: TGTGCCAGCTCCCCAGAGACTAGCGGGAGAACCCCGACAGATACGCAGTATTTT

abundance: -
j_gene: TRBJ2-3
d_gene: TRBD2
v_gene: TRBV5-1
len: 16
CDR3aa: CASSPSGGLAGDTQYF
CDR3nt: TGCGCCAGCAGCCCCTCCGGGGGACTAGCGGGAGATACGCAGTATTTT

abundance: -
j_gene: TRBJ1-5
d_gene: TRBD1
v_gene: TRBV6-5
len: 14
CDR3aa: CASSSGQGDQPQHF
CDR3nt: TGTGCCAGCAGTTCGGGACAGGGTGACCAGCCCCAGCATTTT

abundance: few
j_gene: TRBJ1-4
d_gene: TRBD1
v_gene: TRBV4-2
len: 18
CDR3aa: CASSQAAGQGVANEKLFF
CDR3nt: TGTGCCAGCAGCCAAGCCGCGGGACAGGGGGTAGCTAATGAAAAACTGTTTTTT

abundance: -
j_gene: TRBJ2-7
d_gene: -
v_gene: TRBV5-5
len: 12
CDR3aa: CASSLQAYEQYF
CDR3nt: TGTGCCAGCAGCCTACAGGCCTACGAGCAGTACTTC

abundance: once
j_gene: TRBJ1-1
d_gene: TRBD1
v_gene: TRBV7-3
len: 16
CDR3aa: CASSPTRGQQNTEAFF
CDR3nt: TGTGCCAGCAGCCCGACCCGGGGACAGCAGAACACTGAAGCTTTCTTT

abundance: -
j_gene: TRBJ1-5
d_gene: -
v_gene: TRBV18
len: 13
CDR3aa: CASSPLTNQPQHF
CDR3nt: TGTGCCAGCTCACCCTTAACCAATCAGCCCCAGCATTTT

abundance: -
j_gene: TRBJ2-3
d_gene: TRBD1
v_gene: TRBV6-1
len: 16
CDR3aa: CASSAGQGSSTDTQYF
CDR3nt: TGTGCCAGCAGTGCCGGACAGGGTTCTAGCACAGATACGCAGTATTTT

abundance: -
j_gene: TRBJ2-7
d_gene: -
v_gene: TRBV2
len: 14
CDR3aa: CASSDGVDSYEQYF
CDR3nt: TGTGCCAGCAGTGATGGGGTTGACTCCTACGAGCAGTACTTC

abundance: -
j_gene: TRBJ2-2
d_gene: -
v_gene: TRBV15
len: 16
CDR3aa: CATSRGGWRGIGELFF
CDR3nt: TGTGCCACCAGCAGAGGGGGATGGCGAGGGATCGGGGAGCTGTTTTTT

abundance: -
j_gene: TRBJ2-2
d_gene: -
v_gene: TRBV10-3
len: 15
CDR3aa: CAIRTTPANTGELFF
CDR3nt: TGTGCCATCAGGACCACCCCGGCGAACACCGGGGAGCTGTTTTTT

abundance: -
j_gene: TRBJ2-7
d_gene: TRBD2
v_gene: TRBV6-5
len: 14
CDR3aa: CASRIAGVYYEQYF
CDR3nt: TGTGCCAGCAGGATAGCGGGAGTTTACTACGAGCAGTACTTC

abundance: -
j_gene: TRBJ2-3
d_gene: TRBD1
v_gene: TRBV5-1
len: 14
CDR3aa: CASSLVQGIDTQYF
CDR3nt: TGCGCCAGCAGCTTGGTACAGGGGATAGATACGCAGTATTTT

abundance: once
j_gene: TRBJ2-7
d_gene: TRBD1
v_gene: TRBV27
len: 16
CDR3aa: CASSYEWTGPSYEQYF
CDR3nt: TGTGCCAGCAGTTATGAATGGACAGGACCTTCCTACGAGCAGTACTTC

abundance: once
j_gene: TRBJ2-1
d_gene: -
v_gene: TRBV4-2
len: 17
CDR3aa: CASSPDLAVIDYNEQFF
CDR3nt: TGTGCCAGCAGCCCCGATTTGGCAGTGATAGATTACAATGAGCAGTTCTTC

abundance: -
j_gene: TRBJ2-5
d_gene: -
v_gene: TRBV12-5
len: 12
CDR3aa: CASGSRGETQYF
CDR3nt: TGTGCTAGTGGTTCTAGGGGGGAGACCCAGTACTTC

abundance: -
j_gene: TRBJ2-1
d_gene: -
v_gene: TRBV9
len: 13
CDR3aa: CASSPPGYNEQFF
CDR3nt: TGTGCCAGCAGCCCCCCAGGTTACAATGAGCAGTTCTTC

abundance: -
j_gene: TRBJ2-1
d_gene: -
v_gene: TRBV5-1
len: 15
CDR3aa: CASSLGGARNNEQFF
CDR3nt: TGCGCCAGCAGCTTGGGCGGGGCCCGAAACAATGAGCAGTTCTTC

abundance: few
j_gene: TRBJ1-1
d_gene: -
v_gene: TRBV19
len: 14
CDR3aa: CASRQGWKDTEAFF
CDR3nt: TGTGCCAGTAGACAGGGATGGAAGGACACTGAAGCTTTCTTT

abundance: -
j_gene: TRBJ1-5
d_gene: -
v_gene: TRBV9
len: 15
CDR3aa: CASSVEGLSNQPQHF
CDR3nt: TGTGCCAGCAGCGTAGAAGGGTTGAGCAATCAGCCCCAGCATTTT

abundance: -
j_gene: TRBJ1-1
d_gene: -
v_gene: TRBV19
len: 17
CDR3aa: CASSHHPLRGAYTEAFF
CDR3nt: TGTGCCAGTAGTCATCACCCTTTGCGGGGGGCGTATACTGAAGCTTTCTTT

abundance: -
j_gene: TRBJ2-7
d_gene: -
v_gene: TRBV4-1
len: 16
CDR3aa: CASSQDQAETSYEQYF
CDR3nt: TGCGCCAGCAGCCAAGATCAGGCGGAGACCTCCTACGAGCAGTACTTC

abundance: -
j_gene: TRBJ1-2
d_gene: -
v_gene: TRBV15
len: 16
CDR3aa: CATSSPVGQGIYGYTF
CDR3nt: TGTGCCACCAGCTCCCCCGTTGGGCAGGGGATCTATGGCTACACCTTC

abundance: -
j_gene: TRBJ1-2
d_gene: -
v_gene: TRBV18
len: 15
CDR3aa: CASSPTRGDVRGYTF
CDR3nt: TGTGCCAGCTCACCAACGAGGGGGGATGTGCGTGGCTACACCTTC